This is a list of T cell receptor beta chains from one sample in a study of radiation and T cells in renal cell carcinoma. Produced via immunoSEQ multiplex PCR; TCRdb's table is partial and in-frame only. The sample contains roughly 80,000 clones, roughly 80% of which appear only once. The sequences come from blood, collected from a patient whose treatment included radiotherapy and nephrectomy. The receptors were gathered from an older woman with renal cell carcinoma. Both conserved end residues are part of each CDR3. The D gene is left open where the match is weak. The size of a clone is reported for some rows only, either as once, few or many, or as a class for expanded clones.

TRBJ1-2	.	TRBV2	.	TGTGCCAGCAGCGGACCGGTTGGGGGCTACACCTTC	CASSGPVGGYTF
TRBJ2-3	TRBD2	TRBV4-2	.	TGTGCCAGCAGCCAAGATGGAGGACTAGCGACAGATACGCAGTATTTT	CASSQDGGLATDTQYF
TRBJ2-3	.	TRBV7-2	.	TGTGCCAGCAGCTTAGAGAGGACGCTCACGGAGAATACGCAGTATTTT	CASSLERTLTENTQYF
TRBJ2-2	.	TRBV7-9	.	TGTGCCAGCAGCTCTCGACTAGTGAGCACCGGGGAGCTGTTTTTT	CASSSRLVSTGELFF
TRBJ1-1	.	TRBV5-5	.	TGTGCCAGCAGCTTGGCAGGGGATACTGAAGCTTTCTTT	CASSLAGDTEAFF
TRBJ1-2	.	TRBV14	.	TGTGCCAGCAGCCAAGACCAGGGCGGTGGCTACACCTTC	CASSQDQGGGYTF
TRBJ2-1	TRBD2	TRBV19	.	TGTGCCAGTACCTCAGCCCCAGCGGGGGACAATGAGCAGTTCTTC	CASTSAPAGDNEQFF
TRBJ2-1	TRBD1	TRBV7-9	.	TGTGCCAGCAGCTTCTGGAGGACAGGGGGCGGCGGTGAGCAGTTCTTC	CASSFWRTGGGGEQFF
TRBJ1-5	.	TRBV19	.	TGTGCCAGTAGGACCGCAGGGGCTTTAAATCAGCCCCAGCATTTT	CASRTAGALNQPQHF
TRBJ2-7	.	TRBV30	once	TGTGCCTGGAGTGTCTCCTACGAGCAGTACTTC	CAWSVSYEQYF
TRBJ1-5	.	TRBV6-4	.	TGTGCCAGCAGTGACTCCTGGGGACAGCCCCAGCATTTT	CASSDSWGQPQHF
TRBJ1-3	TRBD1	TRBV4-3	.	TGCGCCAGCAGCCAAGCCCCGGGACAGGGGTTAGACACCATATATTTT	CASSQAPGQGLDTIYF
TRBJ1-1	.	TRBV28	few	TGTGCCAGCAGTTCGAACACTGAAGCTTTCTTT	CASSSNTEAFF
TRBJ2-7	TRBD1	TRBV28	once	TGTGCCAGCAGTCCCCGGGACAGGGCGTACGAGCAGTACTTC	CASSPRDRAYEQYF
TRBJ2-7	.	TRBV7-9	.	TGTGCCAGCAGCTCCGTCGACCAGGCCTACGAGCAGTACTTC	CASSSVDQAYEQYF
TRBJ1-2	.	TRBV20-1	.	TGCAGTGCTAAGGGCTCACGCTACACCTTC	CSAKGSRYTF
TRBJ2-6	.	TRBV28	once	TGTGCCAGCAGTTCACCCTCTAGCTCTGGGGCCAACGTCCTGACTTTC	CASSSPSSSGANVLTF
TRBJ2-3	TRBD2	TRBV10-3	.	TGTGCCATCAGTGAAGCTAGCGGGGAGGCAGATACGCAGTATTTT	CAISEASGEADTQYF
TRBJ1-1	.	TRBV9	.	TGTGCCAGCAGCTCTGGAGGGATATCGAACACTGAAGCTTTCTTT	CASSSGGISNTEAFF
TRBJ2-2	TRBD2	TRBV19	.	TGTGCCAGTAGTATAGGTAGCGGGGCGAACACCGGGGAGCTGTTTTTT	CASSIGSGANTGELFF
TRBJ2-7	.	TRBV11-3	.	TGTGCCAGCAGCCCGGGACTGACGGAAGTAGAGCAGTACTTC	CASSPGLTEVEQYF
TRBJ2-7	.	TRBV6-1	.	TGTGCCAGCAGTGAAGCGGGTTACGAGCAGTACTTC	CASSEAGYEQYF
TRBJ1-2	.	TRBV5-1	.	TGCGCCAGCAGCCTCGACAGGCTTTATGGCTACACCTTC	CASSLDRLYGYTF
TRBJ1-1	.	TRBV5-4	.	TGTGCCAGCAGCCCCTCCCAGACGCTGAACACTGAAGCTTTCTTT	CASSPSQTLNTEAFF
TRBJ2-7	TRBD2	TRBV29-1	.	TGCAGCGTCCCGGGACTAGCCGGCAACGAGCAGTACTTC	CSVPGLAGNEQYF
TRBJ2-7	TRBD1	TRBV13	many	TGTGCCAGCAGCTTAGGAGGGGGCGCCAACGAGCAGTACTTC	CASSLGGGANEQYF
TRBJ2-4	.	TRBV6-1	.	TGTGCCAGCACCGGGCAACTAGCCAAAAACATTCAGTACTTC	CASTGQLAKNIQYF
TRBJ1-3	TRBD1	TRBV9	.	TGTGCCAGCAGCCCTCAGGTGGGACAGGGGAGAAACACCATATATTTT	CASSPQVGQGRNTIYF
TRBJ2-1	TRBD1	TRBV18	.	TGTGCCAGCTCCCCCAGTAGGCAGGGGGTTTTCTTC	CASSPSRQGVFF
TRBJ2-3	.	TRBV11-2	.	TGTGCCAGCAGCTTAGACCAGGCCACAGATACGCAGTATTTT	CASSLDQATDTQYF
TRBJ2-7	TRBD1	TRBV10-1	.	TGCGCCAGCAGTGAGGATCGGGACAGCCGATACGAGCAGTACTTC	CASSEDRDSRYEQYF
TRBJ2-2	TRBD2	TRBV2	.	TGTGCCAGCAGGAAAGGTAGCGGGAGTTTAGGCGGGGAGCTGTTTTTT	CASRKGSGSLGGELFF
TRBJ2-3	TRBD1	TRBV5-1	.	TGCGCCAGCAGCTTGGAAGGCAGGGGGTCTACAGATACGCAGTATTTT	CASSLEGRGSTDTQYF
TRBJ2-7	.	TRBV5-1	.	TGCGCCAGCAGCTTGGGATTTCGGCAGGGTTACGAGCAGTACTTC	CASSLGFRQGYEQYF
TRBJ2-1	TRBD2	TRBV9	few	TGTGCCAGCAGCGTCGCTAGCGGAGCCTACAATGAGCAGTTCTTC	CASSVASGAYNEQFF
TRBJ1-6	.	TRBV7-9	.	TGTGCCAGCAGCTTCCCGAATTCACCCCTCCACTTT	CASSFPNSPLHF
TRBJ2-1	.	TRBV7-9	.	TGTGCCAGCAGCAAACAGGGTGCGCGGTACAATGAGCAGTTCTTC	CASSKQGARYNEQFF
TRBJ2-7	.	TRBV19	.	TGTGCCAGTAGTAATTGGGCGGGTAGCAACGAGCAGTACTTC	CASSNWAGSNEQYF
TRBJ2-3	TRBD1	TRBV5-1	.	TGCGCCAGCAGCTTCTCGACAGGGGGCACAGATACGCAGTATTTT	CASSFSTGGTDTQYF
TRBJ1-1	.	TRBV9	.	TGTGCCAGCAGCGTAGAGGGCAGGAACACTGAAGCTTTCTTT	CASSVEGRNTEAFF
TRBJ2-6	TRBD2	TRBV4-2	.	TGTGCCAGCAGCCGGGTAGCGGGAGTCTCTGGGGCCAACGTCCTGACTTTC	CASSRVAGVSGANVLTF
TRBJ1-2	TRBD1	TRBV19	.	TGTGCCAGTAGTATCCAAGGGACAGGGGGCATTGGCTACACCTTC	CASSIQGTGGIGYTF
TRBJ1-5	.	TRBV6-1	.	TGTGCCAGCAGTGAAGGGGTTGGAAAGGGGCCCTTTGTTGGACTTCGTCAGCCCCAGCATTTT	CASSEGVGKGPFVGLRQPQHF
TRBJ1-3	.	TRBV5-6	once	TGTGCCAGCAGCTGGAGACGCCCGGGAGGAAACACCATATATTTT	CASSWRRPGGNTIYF